This is a list of T cell receptor beta chains from one sample in a study of shared clonotypes between healthy human individuals. Libraries were prepared by immunoSEQ multiplex PCR; TCRdb keeps only in-frame clonotypes and omits some of them. Among about 2.2 million clones listed, over 85% were seen once. Sequenced material: naive CD8+ T cells from PBMCs. The receptor source for this set is a man aged 18 to 30 in good health. Some clones in this sample may be carry-over from other donors' samples. The CDR3 runs from the conserved cysteine through the conserved F or W. A D gene is named only where the DNA matches it firmly.

d_call	v_call	j_call	cdr3_aa	cdr3_nt
TRBD2	TRBV4-1	TRBJ2-1	CASNPGTSALDEQFF	TGCGCCAGCAACCCCGGGACTAGCGCACTCGATGAGCAGTTCTTC
TRBD2	TRBV4-1	TRBJ2-1	CASSPSGSRYNEQFF	TGCGCCAGCAGCCCTAGCGGGAGTCGCTACAATGAGCAGTTCTTC
-	TRBV29-1	TRBJ2-7	CSVVLGNYEQYF	TGCAGCGTTGTTCTGGGAAACTACGAGCAGTACTTC
-	TRBV6-5	TRBJ2-2	CASSSLAGELFF	TGTGCCAGCAGCTCACTGGCCGGGGAGCTGTTTTTT
-	TRBV28	TRBJ2-3	CASSRPPDTQYF	TGTGCCAGCAGTCGGCCACCAGATACGCAGTATTTT
-	TRBV6-1	TRBJ1-5	CASSERPGGYNQPQHF	TGTGCCAGCAGTGAGCGCCCCGGGGGTTACAATCAGCCCCAGCATTTT
TRBD1	TRBV9	TRBJ1-1	CASSVGQGATEAFF	TGTGCCAGCAGCGTAGGACAGGGGGCTACTGAAGCTTTCTTT
-	TRBV30	TRBJ1-5	CAWSVLGTPYQPQHF	TGTGCCTGGAGTGTACTGGGTACACCTTATCAGCCCCAGCATTTT
-	TRBV5-1	TRBJ2-2	CASSSLGTGTGELFF	TGCGCCAGCAGCTCCCTAGGGACGGGAACCGGGGAGCTGTTTTTT
-	TRBV14	TRBJ2-5	CASSLKGVIEETQYF	TGTGCCAGCAGCCTTAAGGGGGTAATCGAAGAGACCCAGTACTTC
TRBD2	TRBV6-1	TRBJ2-3	CASSEQPPGLAPTDTQYF	TGTGCCAGCAGTGAACAGCCCCCGGGACTAGCGCCCACAGATACGCAGTATTTT
TRBD2	TRBV19	TRBJ2-7	CASRPGGGEQYF	TGTGCCTCTAGGCCGGGAGGGGGCGAGCAGTACTTC
-	TRBV27	TRBJ1-5	CASSFVGTNQPQHF	TGTGCCAGCAGTTTCGTAGGCACCAATCAGCCCCAGCATTTT
-	TRBV9	TRBJ1-2	CASSPAGSSDYGYTF	TGTGCCAGCAGCCCTGCAGGTAGTTCGGACTATGGCTACACCTTC
-	TRBV9	TRBJ2-5	CASSPPGAGETQYF	TGTGCCAGCAGCCCTCCGGGGGCCGGAGAGACCCAGTACTTC
-	TRBV28	TRBJ1-1	CASRPLEGEVSEAFF	TGTGCCAGCAGACCGCTTGAGGGGGAGGTATCTGAAGCTTTCTTT
-	TRBV9	TRBJ1-5	CASSGGGAPQHF	TGTGCCAGCAGCGGTGGGGGGGCACCCCAGCATTTT
TRBD1	TRBV28	TRBJ1-1	CASSLRRTGANTEAFF	TGTGCCAGCAGTTTACGCCGGACAGGGGCGAACACTGAAGCTTTCTTT
-	TRBV7-8	TRBJ1-2	CASSLGEGTGRYGYTF	TGTGCCAGCAGCTTAGGGGAAGGAACAGGGAGGTATGGCTACACCTTC
-	TRBV30	TRBJ2-7	CAWSLGVSYEQYF	TGTGCCTGGAGTTTGGGGGTTTCCTACGAGCAGTACTTC
-	TRBV29-1	TRBJ2-7	CSVVGPGHGADEQYF	TGCAGCGTAGTAGGTCCGGGACACGGAGCCGACGAGCAGTACTTC
-	TRBV28	TRBJ2-3	CASSPLKGEGTQYF	TGTGCCAGCAGCCCCCTGAAGGGGGAGGGTACGCAGTATTTT
-	TRBV11-2	TRBJ2-5	CASSLAGETQYF	TGTGCCAGCAGCTTAGCCGGTGAGACCCAGTACTTC
-	TRBV4-3	TRBJ1-5	CASSPRADRNQPQHF	TGCGCCAGCAGCCCCCGGGCCGACCGCAATCAGCCCCAGCATTTT